What follows are 18 T cell receptor beta chains derived from one specimen sequenced in a study of blood T cell repertoires in COVID-19. Profiling relied on immunoSEQ multiplex PCR, and the TCRdb table lists in-frame clones only, not all of them. The table records 150,000 to 200,000 clones, roughly four fifths of them present only once. Sequencing was performed on peripheral blood. All receptors derive from a human donor in a cohort sampled during active COVID-19.

The chain employs TRBV7-3 and TRBJ2-2; a possible D gene is TRBD1 (6 bases). The CDR3 has 15 residues. Germline CDR1 is SGHTA and CDR2 is FQGTGA. V was clipped by 4 bases and J by 1 base, with 10 bases between them. CDR3 residues: CASSSRGQNTGELFF. The CDR3 DNA follows: TGTGCCAGCAGCTCCAGGGGACAGAACACCGGGGAGCTGTTTTTT. The full variable domain, completed using reference TRBV7-3 and TRBJ2-2, is GAGVSQTPSNKVTEKGKYVELRCDPISGHTALYWYRQSLGQGPEFLIYFQGTGAADDSGLPNDRFFAVRPEGSVSTLKIQRTERGDSAVYLCASSSRGQNTGELFFGEGSRLTVL.

The V call is TRBV30, the J call TRBJ2-1; possible D gene TRBD2, 6 bases. Trimming took off 4 bases at V and 5 bases at J, with 15 bases between the two ends. Per the germline V gene, CDR1 is GTSNPN and CDR2 is SVGIG (reference sequence). This CDR3 comprises 14 residues. CDR3 protein: CAWNPGSLNNEQFF. CDR3 bases: TGTGCCTGGAATCCCGGGAGCCTGAACAATGAGCAGTTCTTC.

The gene calls are TRBV5-1 and TRBJ2-1, with TRBD1 as a possible D gene (6 bases). The V end lost 2 bases, the J end lost 7 bases, and 7 bases lay between the germline ends. The V gene's germline CDR1 is SGHRS and CDR2 YFSETQ. The CDR3 contains 12 residues. Here the CDR3 reads CASSLGGNEQFF. In DNA, the CDR3 is TGCGCCAGCAGCTTAGGGGGAAATGAGCAGTTCTTC.

The CDR3 sequence: CASSHLGLAGSYNEQFF. CDR3 bases: TGTGCCAGCAGCCACCTGGGACTAGCGGGGTCCTACAATGAGCAGTTCTTC. The chain carries TRBV3-1 (or the pseudogene TRBV3-2) and TRBJ2-1; TRBD2 matches 13 bases. CDR3 size: 17 residues. The germline gives CDR1 LGHDT, CDR2 YNNKEL (reference sequence). The trim removed 3 bases at V and 1 base at J, leaving 3 bases unmatched.

This clone occurred once. The chain joins TRBV11-2 to TRBJ2-2; D uncertain. The CDR3 consists of 15 residues. V was shortened by 1 base and J by 4 bases, with 10 bases between the two germline ends. CDR1 SGHAT and CDR2 FQNNGV come from the germline V gene. CDR3 loop: CASSLVPGLTGELFF. As DNA, the CDR3 is TGTGCCAGCAGCTTAGTTCCGGGTCTCACCGGGGAGCTGTTTTTT.

V is TRBV7-2 and J is TRBJ2-7, with 8 positions matching TRBD1. Germline V gene sequence: CDR1 SGHTA, CDR2 FQGNSA. The CDR3 sequence is 13 residues long. V was clipped by 7 bases and J by 6 bases; unmatched bases: 8. CDR3 residues: CASTLITGGEQYF. Written as DNA, the CDR3 is TGTGCCAGCACCCTTATAACAGGGGGCGAGCAGTACTTC.

The rearrangement links TRBV6-2 or TRBV6-3 to TRBJ1-5; 9 nucleotides match TRBD1. CDR1 and CDR2 (germline): MNHEY, SVGEGT. V was clipped by 2 bases and J by 7 bases; unmatched bases: 9. CDR3 length: 16 amino acids. The CDR3 reads CASSYAATGGRQPQHF. CDR3 coding DNA: TGTGCCAGCAGTTACGCCGCGACAGGGGGAAGACAGCCCCAGCATTTT.

This rearrangement joins TRBV30 to TRBJ1-5; no clear D gene. Trimming removed 3 bases at V and 1 base at J, with 13 bases between. Germline CDR1 and CDR2: GTSNPN and SVGIG (reference sequence). The CDR3 has 15 residues. In nucleotides, the CDR3 is TGTGCCTGGAGCCCGCGACACATCAGCAATCAGCCCCAGCATTTT. It is translated as CAWSPRHISNQPQHF. The full variable domain, completed using reference TRBV30 and TRBJ1-5, is SQTIHQWPATLVQPVGSPLSLECTVEGTSNPNLYWYRQAAGRGLQLLFYSVGIGQISSEVPQNLSASRPQDRQFILSSKKLLLSDSGFYLCAWSPRHISNQPQHFGDGTRLSIL.

This clone has a handful of counts. The V and J genes are TRBV19 and TRBJ1-5; D uncertain. CDR1 is LNHDA, CDR2 SQIVND, per germline (reference sequence). This CDR3 region has 14 residues. Between the trimmed V and J ends, which lost 6 bases and 4 bases, there was a span of 13 bases. CDR3 coding DNA: TGTGCCAGTAGCCTTGGCCCGATTAATCAGCCCCAGCATTTT. Translating gives CASSLGPINQPQHF. The entire variable domain, with the rest obtained from reference TRBV19 and TRBJ1-5, is as follows: DGGITQSPKYLFRKEGQNVTLSCEQNLNHDAMYWYRQDPGQGLRLIYYSQIVNDFQKGDIAEGYSVSREKKESFPLTVTSAQKNPTAFYLCASSLGPINQPQHFGDGTRLSIL.

The V call is TRBV19, the J call TRBJ2-1, with 10 bases identical to TRBD1. Germline-derived CDR1 and CDR2 are LNHDA and SQIVND (reference sequence). The CDR3 contains 16 residues. The junction had 4 bases not matched to a gene; V was cut back by 5 bases and J by 0 bases. In nucleotides, the CDR3 is TGTGCCAGTAGTCCGGGACAGGGGCACTCCTACAATGAGCAGTTCTTC. It codes for CASSPGQGHSYNEQFF.

This chain links TRBV27 with TRBJ2-7, with D perhaps TRBD2 (5 bases). Germline lookup yields CDR1 MNHEY and CDR2 SMNVEV (reference sequence). The CDR3 is made up of 17 amino acids. The V gene lost 4 bases and the J gene lost 0 bases, with 19 bases spanning the gap. The CDR3 spells CASSYIRGGGFSYEQYF. In DNA, the CDR3 is TGTGCCAGCAGTTACATCCGGGGTGGCGGGTTCTCCTACGAGCAGTACTTC.

The V and J genes are TRBV29-1 and TRBJ1-2; D might be TRBD1 (5 bases). V lost 4 bases, J lost 3 bases, and 15 bases lay in between. The germline V gene encodes CDR1 SQVTM and CDR2 ANQGSEA. The CDR3 spans 14 residues. CDR3 amino acids: CSVGGVGPYYGYTF. Written as DNA, the CDR3 is TGCAGCGTTGGGGGGGTGGGTCCCTACTATGGCTACACCTTC.

This clone was seen a handful of times. V is TRBV4-1 and J is TRBJ1-1, with 9 bases matching TRBD1. The CDR3 consists of 16 residues. CDR1 is MGHRA, CDR2 YSYEKL, per germline. V shed 0 bases, J shed 4 bases, and the junction held 6 bases outside the gene matches. CDR3 amino acids: CASSQDRTGATTEAFF. CDR3 DNA: TGCGCCAGCAGCCAAGATCGGACAGGGGCGACCACTGAAGCTTTCTTT.

The chain employs TRBV4-1 and TRBJ2-7; tentative D call: TRBD2 (5 bases). This CDR3 spans 13 amino acids. Germline-derived CDR1 and CDR2 are MGHRA and YSYEKL. The V end lost 0 bases, the J end lost 7 bases, and 10 bases lay between the germline ends. The CDR3 is CASSQDRGLEQYF. CDR3 sequence (DNA): TGCGCCAGCAGCCAAGACCGGGGATTGGAGCAGTACTTC.

CDR3 loop: CAIRRGGDGYGYTF. CDR3 in DNA: TGTGCCATCAGAAGAGGGGGGGACGGTTATGGCTACACCTTC. The chain has TRBV10-3 and TRBJ1-2; D may be TRBD1 (6 bases). CDR3 length equals 14 residues. V lost 6 bases, J lost 5 bases, and 16 bases lay in between. The V gene's germline CDR1 is ENHRY and CDR2 SYGVKD.

Comment on this clone: The sample contains more than one DNA sequence encoding this CDR3. J is TRBJ1-3 and V is TRBV7-2, with D perhaps TRBD1 (5 bases). From germline, CDR1 is SGHTA and CDR2 FQGNSA. V gave up 1 base and J gave up 4 bases, with 14 bases separating them. The CDR3 is made up of 16 amino acids. Here the CDR3 reads CASSLGGGGRGNTIYF. As DNA, the CDR3 is TGTGCCAGCAGCTTAGGTGGGGGTGGGAGGGGAAACACCATATATTTT.

The CDR3, as DNA: TGTGCCAGCAGCTTAGATAGCCGTCTAGGTGAGCAGTACTTC. Residues: CASSLDSRLGEQYF. The chain couples TRBV7-9 to TRBJ2-7, with D unclear. CDR1 is SEHNR and CDR2 is FQNEAQ in the germline V gene (reference sequence). V shed 1 base and J shed 7 bases, with 14 bases lying between them. The CDR3 is made up of 14 amino acids.

The V gene is TRBV10-3, the J gene TRBJ2-2, with a weak D call TRBD2 (5 bases). The CDR3 runs to 14 residues. The germline V gene encodes CDR1 ENHRY and CDR2 SYGVKD. V shed 10 bases and J shed 1 base, with 13 bases lying between them. The CDR3 DNA follows: TGTGCCACCTCGGGGTACAAGAACACCGGGGAGCTGTTTTTT. It is translated as CATSGYKNTGELFF.